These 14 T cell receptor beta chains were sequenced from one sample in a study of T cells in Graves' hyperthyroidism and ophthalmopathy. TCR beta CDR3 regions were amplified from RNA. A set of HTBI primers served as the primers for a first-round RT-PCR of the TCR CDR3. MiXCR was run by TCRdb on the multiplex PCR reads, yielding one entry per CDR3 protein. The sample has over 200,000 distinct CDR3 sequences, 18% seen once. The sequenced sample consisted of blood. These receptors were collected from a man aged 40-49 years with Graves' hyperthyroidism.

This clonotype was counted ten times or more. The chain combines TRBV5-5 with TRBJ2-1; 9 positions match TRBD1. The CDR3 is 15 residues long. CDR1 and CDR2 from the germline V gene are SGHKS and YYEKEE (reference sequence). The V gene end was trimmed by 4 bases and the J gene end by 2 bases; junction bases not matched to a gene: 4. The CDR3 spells CASSGGQGPYNEQFF. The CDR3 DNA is TGTGCCAGCAGCGGGGGACAGGGACCCTACAATGAGCAGTTCTTC.

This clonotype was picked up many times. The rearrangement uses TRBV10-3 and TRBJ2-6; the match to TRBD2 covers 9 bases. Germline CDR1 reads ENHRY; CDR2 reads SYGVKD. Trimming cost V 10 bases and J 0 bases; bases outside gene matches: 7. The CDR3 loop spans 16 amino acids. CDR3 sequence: CATTSGGRSGANVLTF. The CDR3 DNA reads TGTGCCACCACGAGCGGGGGGCGCTCTGGGGCCAACGTCCTGACTTTC.

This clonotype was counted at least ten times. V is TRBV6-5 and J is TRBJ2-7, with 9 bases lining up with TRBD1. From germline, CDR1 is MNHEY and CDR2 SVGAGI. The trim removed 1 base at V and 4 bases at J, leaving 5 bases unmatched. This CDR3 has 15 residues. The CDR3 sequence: CASSYFGTGKYEQYF. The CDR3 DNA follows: TGTGCCAGCAGTTACTTTGGGACAGGGAAATACGAGCAGTACTTC.

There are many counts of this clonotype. The CDR3 nucleotides read TGTGCCAGCAGTTTAAGACAGTCAGGGACCGGGGAGCTGTTTTTT. The encoded protein is CASSLRQSGTGELFF. This chain connects TRBV12-3 or TRBV12-4 to TRBJ2-2; a possible D gene is TRBD1 (5 bases). Trimming shortened V by 2 bases and J by 5 bases, and 12 bases separated the two germline ends. This CDR3 is built from 15 residues.

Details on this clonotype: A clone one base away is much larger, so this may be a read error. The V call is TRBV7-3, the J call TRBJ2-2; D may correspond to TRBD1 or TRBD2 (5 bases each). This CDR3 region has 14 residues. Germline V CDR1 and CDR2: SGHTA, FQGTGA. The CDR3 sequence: CTSSLFPGPGKLFF. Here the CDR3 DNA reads TGTACCAGCAGCTTATTTCCGGGGCCCGGGAAGCTGTTTTTT.

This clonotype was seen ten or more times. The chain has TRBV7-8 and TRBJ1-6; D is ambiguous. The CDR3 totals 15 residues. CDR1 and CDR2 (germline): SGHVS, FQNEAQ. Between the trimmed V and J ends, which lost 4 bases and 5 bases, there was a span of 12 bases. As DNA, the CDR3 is TGTGCCAGCAGCTCCTTGACGGGGAATAATTCACCCCTCCACTTT. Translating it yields CASSSLTGNNSPLHF.

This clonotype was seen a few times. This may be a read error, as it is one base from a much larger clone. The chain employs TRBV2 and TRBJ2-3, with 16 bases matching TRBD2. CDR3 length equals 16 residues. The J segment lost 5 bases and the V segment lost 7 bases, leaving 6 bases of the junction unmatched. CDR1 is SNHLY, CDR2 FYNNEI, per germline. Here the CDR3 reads CASNPGLAGGQDTQYF. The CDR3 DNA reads TGTGCCAGCAACCCGGGACTAGCGGGGGGGCAAGATACGCAGTATTTT.

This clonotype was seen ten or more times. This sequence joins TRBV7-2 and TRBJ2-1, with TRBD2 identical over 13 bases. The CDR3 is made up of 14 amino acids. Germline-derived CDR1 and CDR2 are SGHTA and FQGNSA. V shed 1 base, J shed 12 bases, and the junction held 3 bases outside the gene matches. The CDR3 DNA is TGTGCCAGCAGCTTAGTACTAGCGGGGGGGTTGCAGTTCTTC. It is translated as CASSLVLAGGLQFF.

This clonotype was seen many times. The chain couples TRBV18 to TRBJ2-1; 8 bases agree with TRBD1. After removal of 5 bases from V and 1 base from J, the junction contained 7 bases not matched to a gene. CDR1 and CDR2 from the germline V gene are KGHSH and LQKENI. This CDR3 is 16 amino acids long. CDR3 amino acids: CASSATGEESYNEQFF. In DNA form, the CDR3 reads TGTGCCAGCTCAGCGACAGGGGAAGAATCCTACAATGAGCAGTTCTTC. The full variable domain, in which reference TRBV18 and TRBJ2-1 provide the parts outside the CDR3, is NAGVMQNPRHLVRRRGQEARLRCSPMKGHSHVYWYRQLPEEGLKFMVYLQKENIIDESGMPKERFSAEFPKEGPSILRIQQVVRGDSAAYFCASSATGEESYNEQFFGPGTRLTVL.

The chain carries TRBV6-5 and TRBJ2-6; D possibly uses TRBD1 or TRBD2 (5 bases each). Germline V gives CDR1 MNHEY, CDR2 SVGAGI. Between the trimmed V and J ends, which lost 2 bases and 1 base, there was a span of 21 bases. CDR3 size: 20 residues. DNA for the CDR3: TGTGCCAGCAGTTACACGATCTCCGGGACGGGCCTTTCTGGGGCCAACGTCCTGACTTTC. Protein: CASSYTISGTGLSGANVLTF.

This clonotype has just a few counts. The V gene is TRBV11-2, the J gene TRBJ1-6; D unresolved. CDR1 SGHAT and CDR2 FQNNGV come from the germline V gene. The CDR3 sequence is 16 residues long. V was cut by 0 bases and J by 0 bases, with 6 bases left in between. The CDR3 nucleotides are TGTGCCAGCAGCTTAGATCCCAGCTCCTATAATTCACCCCTCCACTTT. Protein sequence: CASSLDPSSYNSPLHF.

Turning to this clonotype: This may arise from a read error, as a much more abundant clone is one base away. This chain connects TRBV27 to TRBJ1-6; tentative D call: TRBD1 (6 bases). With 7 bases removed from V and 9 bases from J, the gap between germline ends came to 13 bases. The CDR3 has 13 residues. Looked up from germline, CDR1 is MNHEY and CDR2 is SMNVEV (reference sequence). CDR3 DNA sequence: TGTGCCAGCACCACAGGGATGGGTTCACCCCTCCACTTT. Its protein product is CASTTGMGSPLHF.

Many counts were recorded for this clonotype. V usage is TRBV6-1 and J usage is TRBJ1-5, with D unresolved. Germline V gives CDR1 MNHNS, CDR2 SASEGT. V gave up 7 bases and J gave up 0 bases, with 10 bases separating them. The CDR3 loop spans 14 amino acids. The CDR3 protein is CASTLPGSNQPQHF. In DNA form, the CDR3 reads TGTGCCAGCACCCTGCCGGGTAGCAATCAGCCCCAGCATTTT.

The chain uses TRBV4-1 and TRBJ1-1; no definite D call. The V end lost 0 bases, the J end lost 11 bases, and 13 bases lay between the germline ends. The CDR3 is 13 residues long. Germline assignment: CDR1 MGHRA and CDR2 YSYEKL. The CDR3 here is CASSQEPWGVAFF. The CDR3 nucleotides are TGCGCCAGCAGCCAAGAACCCTGGGGAGTGGCTTTCTTT.